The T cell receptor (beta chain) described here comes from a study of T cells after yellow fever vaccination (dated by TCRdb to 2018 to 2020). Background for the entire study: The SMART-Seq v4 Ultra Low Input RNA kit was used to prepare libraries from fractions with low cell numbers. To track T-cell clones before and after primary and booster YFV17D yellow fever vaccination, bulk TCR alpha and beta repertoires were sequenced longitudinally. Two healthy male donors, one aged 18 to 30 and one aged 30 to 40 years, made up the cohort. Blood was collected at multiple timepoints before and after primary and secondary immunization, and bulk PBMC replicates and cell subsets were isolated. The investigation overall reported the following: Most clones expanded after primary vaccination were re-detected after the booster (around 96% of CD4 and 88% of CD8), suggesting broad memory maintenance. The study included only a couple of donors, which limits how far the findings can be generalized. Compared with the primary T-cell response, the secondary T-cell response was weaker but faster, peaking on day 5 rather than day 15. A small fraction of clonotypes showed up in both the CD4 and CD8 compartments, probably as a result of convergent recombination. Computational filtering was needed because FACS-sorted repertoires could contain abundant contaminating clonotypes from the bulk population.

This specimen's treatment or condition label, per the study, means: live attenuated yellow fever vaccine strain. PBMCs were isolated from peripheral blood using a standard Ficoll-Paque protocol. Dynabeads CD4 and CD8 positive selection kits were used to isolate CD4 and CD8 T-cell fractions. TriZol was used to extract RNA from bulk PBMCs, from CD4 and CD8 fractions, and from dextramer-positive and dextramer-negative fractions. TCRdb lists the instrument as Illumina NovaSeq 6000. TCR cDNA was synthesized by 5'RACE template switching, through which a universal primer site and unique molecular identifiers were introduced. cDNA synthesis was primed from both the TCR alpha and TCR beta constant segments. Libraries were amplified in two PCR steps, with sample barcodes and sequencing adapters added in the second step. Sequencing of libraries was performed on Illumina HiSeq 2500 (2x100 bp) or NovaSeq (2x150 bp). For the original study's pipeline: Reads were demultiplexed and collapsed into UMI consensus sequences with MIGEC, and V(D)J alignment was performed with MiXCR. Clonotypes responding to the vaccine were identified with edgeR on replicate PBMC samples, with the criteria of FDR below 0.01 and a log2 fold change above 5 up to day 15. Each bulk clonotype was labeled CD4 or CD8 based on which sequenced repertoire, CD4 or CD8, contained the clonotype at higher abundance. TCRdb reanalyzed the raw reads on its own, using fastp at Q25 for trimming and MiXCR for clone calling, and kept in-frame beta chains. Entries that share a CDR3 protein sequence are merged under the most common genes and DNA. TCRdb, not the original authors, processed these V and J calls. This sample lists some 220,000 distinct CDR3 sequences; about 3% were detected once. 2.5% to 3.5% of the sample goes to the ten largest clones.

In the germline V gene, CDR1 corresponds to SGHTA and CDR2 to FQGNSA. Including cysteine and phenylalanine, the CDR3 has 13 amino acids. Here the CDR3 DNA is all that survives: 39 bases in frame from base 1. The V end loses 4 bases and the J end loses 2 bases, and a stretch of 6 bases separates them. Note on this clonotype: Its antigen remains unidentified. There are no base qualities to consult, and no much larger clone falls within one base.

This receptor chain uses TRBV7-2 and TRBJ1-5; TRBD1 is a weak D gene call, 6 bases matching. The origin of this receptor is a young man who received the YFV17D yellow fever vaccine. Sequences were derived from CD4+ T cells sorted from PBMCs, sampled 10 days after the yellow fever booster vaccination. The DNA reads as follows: TGTGCCAGCAGCTGGACAGGCAATCAGCCCCAGCATTTT. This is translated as CASSWTGNQPQHF.